The next 16 T cell receptor beta chains were all read from a single sample in a study of T cells in Graves' hyperthyroidism and ophthalmopathy. TCR beta CDR3 sequences were amplified from RNA transcripts. First-round RT-PCR of the TCR CDR3 relied on the HTBI primer set. TCRdb passed the multiplex PCR reads through MiXCR, listing each CDR3 protein once. The top ten clones hold about a third of a sample with about 250,000 distinct CDR3 sequences, over 20% of them seen once. Sample: blood. These receptors originate from a woman aged 40 to 50 with Graves' ophthalmopathy.

This clonotype occurred many times. The rearrangement uses TRBV12-3 or TRBV12-4 and TRBJ2-5; tentative D call: TRBD1 (6 bases). The CDR3 is 15 residues long. V shed 6 bases and J shed 5 bases, with 19 bases lying between them. The CDR3 protein is CASSDQFTGHETQYF. CDR3 nucleotide sequence: TGTGCCAGCAGCGATCAATTCACAGGGCATGAGACCCAGTACTTC.

This clonotype has a count of ten or more. This chain joins TRBV20-1 and TRBJ1-1; D remains ambiguous. V was pared by 6 bases and J by 1 base, with 9 bases between. This CDR3 comprises 12 residues. The germline gives CDR1 DFQATT, CDR2 SNEGSKA (reference sequence). Here the CDR3 reads CSAKIGNTEAFF. The DNA for the CDR3 is TGCAGTGCAAAAATAGGGAACACTGAAGCTTTCTTT.

This clonotype was recorded at least ten times. The V gene is TRBV6-1, the J gene TRBJ2-7, with 9 bases matching TRBD1. V was clipped by 6 bases and J by 2 bases; unmatched bases: 8. The germline gives CDR1 MNHNS, CDR2 SASEGT. This CDR3 region has 15 residues. The CDR3 nucleotides are TGTGCCAGCAGCCGGGTGGACAGGGGCCCCTACGAGCAGTACTTC. Protein sequence: CASSRVDRGPYEQYF.

Turning to this clonotype: One junction end disagrees with the germline gene, perhaps due to a read error. The gene calls are TRBV7-2 and TRBJ2-2; the match to TRBD2 covers 11 bases. The CDR3 spans 16 residues. Germline-derived CDR1 and CDR2 are SGHTA and FQGNSA. The CDR3: CASSLAGTSGTGELFF. In nucleotides, the CDR3 is TGCGCCAGCAGCTTAGCTGGGACTAGCGGAACCGGGGAGCTGTTTTTT.

The chain couples TRBV7-8 to TRBJ1-5, with D possibly matching TRBD1 (5 bases). Germline V gene data show CDR1 as SGHVS and CDR2 as FQNEAQ. This CDR3 spans 13 amino acids. The V gene lost 3 bases and the J gene lost 7 bases, with 10 bases spanning the gap. The CDR3 sequence: CASSLGHVQPQHF. For the CDR3, the DNA is TGTGCCAGCAGCTTGGGGCATGTCCAGCCCCAGCATTTT.

This clonotype came up many times. The chain carries TRBV12-3 or TRBV12-4 and TRBJ2-2, with D perhaps matching TRBD1 (5 bases). Between the trimmed V and J ends, which lost 1 base and 8 bases, there was a span of 14 bases. The CDR3 extends over 15 amino acids. CDR3 sequence: CASSLDPRVIGELFF. The DNA for the CDR3 is TGTGCCAGCAGTTTAGACCCCAGGGTTATAGGGGAGCTGTTTTTT.

The J gene is TRBJ1-2, the V gene TRBV24-1; D not resolved. Germline values: CDR1 KGHDR, CDR2 SFDVKD. There are 11 residues in the CDR3. Trimming removed 4 bases from V and 4 bases from J, with 3 bases in between. In DNA, the CDR3 is TGTGCCACCAGTGACATCTATGGCTACACCTTC. Amino acid sequence: CATSDIYGYTF.

This clonotype was picked up many times. CDR3 in amino acids: CASSYLSPWSNQPQHF. The CDR3 region has the DNA TGTGCCAGCAGCTACTTGTCACCGTGGAGCAATCAGCCCCAGCATTTT. V usage is TRBV7-3 and J usage is TRBJ1-5; D unclear. In germline, CDR1 is SGHTA, CDR2 FQGTGA. V was cut by 4 bases and J by 1 base, with 14 bases left in between. The CDR3 extends over 16 amino acids.

The chain has TRBV6-2 or TRBV6-3 and TRBJ1-5; 7 positions match TRBD1. V was pared by 0 bases and J by 0 bases, with 2 bases of the junction left unmatched. The CDR3 extends over 16 amino acids. Germline V gene sequence: CDR1 MNHEY, CDR2 SVGEGT. CDR3 bases: TGTGCCAGCAGTTACTCTGGGACAGCTAGCAATCAGCCCCAGCATTTT. This gives the protein CASSYSGTASNQPQHF.

V is TRBV6-5 and J is TRBJ2-7, with TRBD1 matching 9 bases. The CDR3 has 17 amino acids. Trimming at V came to 4 bases and at J to 2 bases, leaving 12 bases not matched to a gene. Per germline, CDR1 MNHEY and CDR2 SVGAGI. The CDR3 DNA follows: TGTGCCAGCAGTTCCGGGACAGGGTCTACCTTTGCCTACGAGCAGTACTTC. Amino acid sequence: CASSSGTGSTFAYEQYF.

The table lists this clonotype with many counts. V is TRBV28 and J is TRBJ2-7; TRBD2 agrees at 11 bases. This CDR3 is built from 14 residues. Looked up from germline, CDR1 is MDHEN and CDR2 is SYDVKM. The J segment lost 2 bases and the V segment lost 6 bases, leaving 3 bases of the junction unmatched. The CDR3 nucleotides are TGTGCCAGCAGAAGACTAGCGGGGACCTACGAGCAGTACTTC. This gives the protein CASRRLAGTYEQYF.

This clonotype was counted at least ten times. CDR3: CASSQVSGGQETQYF. The CDR3, as DNA: TGTGCCAGCAGCCAAGTATCCGGGGGCCAAGAGACCCAGTACTTC. J is TRBJ2-5 and V is TRBV4-2, with TRBD2 as a possible D gene (6 bases). This CDR3 comprises 15 residues. The V gene's germline CDR1 is LGHNA and CDR2 YNFKEQ. The ends were cut back, 1 base at V and 1 base at J, with 10 bases in the middle.

This clonotype was recorded many times. The V call is TRBV4-1, the J call TRBJ1-3; D is undetermined. Per the germline V gene, CDR1 is MGHRA and CDR2 is YSYEKL. Trimming took off 0 bases at V and 4 bases at J, with 10 bases between the two ends. This CDR3 contains 15 residues. The DNA for the CDR3 is TGCGCCAGCAGCCAAGAAACAGTCGGAGGAAACACCATATATTTT. This encodes CASSQETVGGNTIYF.

This clonotype was observed at least ten times. V usage is TRBV24-1 and J usage is TRBJ2-2; possibly TRBD2 for D (6 bases). Germline loops: CDR1 KGHDR, CDR2 SFDVKD. The V gene lost 1 base and the J gene lost 7 bases, with 12 bases spanning the gap. This CDR3 is built from 15 residues. For the CDR3, the DNA is TGTGCCACCAGTGATTTCGGGACTCCTGGCGGGGAGCTGTTTTTT. It specifies CATSDFGTPGGELFF.

Many counts were recorded for this clonotype. The chain has TRBV6-2 or TRBV6-3 and TRBJ1-1; D gene uncertain. In germline, CDR1 is MNHEY, CDR2 SVGEGT. The CDR3 extends over 18 amino acids. The ends were cut back, 2 bases at V and 0 bases at J, with 19 bases in the middle. The CDR3 DNA is TGTGCCAGCAGTTACGACGCCGGCGGAACTCGCATGAACACTGAAGCTTTCTTT. Translating gives CASSYDAGGTRMNTEAFF.

The table lists this clonotype with many counts. The genes are TRBV4-1 and TRBJ1-5, with D maybe TRBD1 (5 bases). V shed 5 bases and J shed 6 bases, with 20 bases lying between them. There are 16 residues in the CDR3. The germline V gene has CDR1 MGHRA and CDR2 YSYEKL. In DNA, the CDR3 is TGCGCCAGCAGCTTTTCCAGGTGGGGGGACGGTCAGCCCCAGCATTTT. It encodes CASSFSRWGDGQPQHF.